This T cell receptor beta chain was retrieved from a study of blood T cell repertoires in COVID-19. Germline CDR1 is SEHNR and CDR2 is FQNEAQ (reference sequence). V lost 5 bases, J lost 0 bases, and 6 bases stayed unmatched. This CDR3 contains 16 residues. In the study's own analysis: Cell counts per sample came from amplifying reference gene primers. Clones were read by immunoSEQ multiplex PCR, and TCRdb kept only the in-frame ones, dropping some. The DNA was the basis for D and trimming; V, J and clone size are from that table. The sample has 45,000 to 55,000 clones, approximately 84% seen once. This clone was seen only once.

This TCR derives from a man aged 45 to 65 with active COVID-19. The rearrangement uses TRBV7-9 and TRBJ2-3; 9 bases agree with TRBD2. Sequencing input: peripheral blood. DNA of the CDR3: TGTGCCAGCAGCAGACGTAGCGGGGGTAGCACAGATACGCAGTATTTT. It specifies CASSRRSGGSTDTQYF.